This T cell receptor (beta chain) was found in a study of cytomegalovirus exposure and HLA in healthy donors (dated by TCRdb to about 2017). Study-wide context: In an earlier analysis of around 540 of the donors, about 270 Gb of sequence data and 117 million unique TCR beta sequences from about 179 million T cells were reported. An early release covering roughly 600 HLA-typed donors comprised 250 to 350 gigabases of sequencing data and 65 million to 100 million unique TCR sequences. The genetic ancestry cluster associated with self-reported Caucasian donors included 70% to 85% of the approximately 410 genotyped donors. The study aimed to test whether cataloging public T cell receptors could reveal signatures of past pathogen exposure. The T cell repertoires of around 670 subjects were profiled by immunosequencing and related to cytomegalovirus serostatus. A separate validation cohort of 90 to 150 different subjects was used in addition to the roughly 670-subject first cohort. To predict cytomegalovirus infection status, the study combined high-throughput TCR immunosequencing, statistical association of individual TCRs with disease status, and machine learning. A later analysis re-examined previously published TCR beta repertoires from just over 650 donors and added high-resolution HLA genotyping to investigate patterns of TCR occurrence. Rather than drawing on any new phenotypic data, the later analysis identified candidate immune exposures from TCR beta sequences and the way those sequences occurred across donors. An earlier analysis of 450 to 750 of the donors used high-throughput TCR beta sequencing to judge whether each TCR beta V gene segment behaved as functional or pseudogenic. Alongside the repertoire data, information on donor age, sex, ethnicity and CMV serostatus was compiled. In a later genetic analysis, genome-wide SNP genotypes for about 65% of the roughly 670 donors were used, and that subset was treated as a discovery cohort. Every repertoire in the discovery cohort had been generated on one and the same sequencing platform. HLA typing included class I and class II loci at four-digit resolution. The number of donors typed differed by locus, with roughly 620-640 for A, B, C, DRB1 and DQB1, about 500 for DQA1, 600 to 610 for DPA1, and roughly 450 for DPB1. Roughly five DR-DQ haplotypes were treated as single units for association and clustering because of strong linkage in the cohort. Across some 400 genotyped donors of the cohort, an average of roughly 250,000 unique TCR beta nucleotide sequences per donor were sequenced, and around 19% of those sequences were non-productive. Points the paper makes about the study in general: Because HLA typing was unavailable for some donors at each locus, only the typed subset was used in association tests. A later analysis reported that several top co-occurrence clusters appeared linked to parvovirus B19, influenza, CMV and Epstein-Barr virus. Strong co-occurrence of HLA alleles, especially DR and DQ, made assigning TCR associations to individual alleles difficult. Cytomegalovirus status was reported to be diagnosed by the classifier with high specificity and sensitivity in both the original and validation cohorts. Presence/absence analyses assumed roughly uniform sequencing depth across donors, an assumption that may not hold. Most TCR sequences were observed very rarely across donors, whereas some public TCRs were present in many individuals. Immune exposure information for the cohort was limited to CMV serostatus. In a later analysis, HLA-associated TCR beta chains showed more clonal expansion and lower generation probabilities than non-associated chains that were equally common. Because counts were too low, about 15 rarely observed V segments, including chromosome 9 orphons, were left out of the earlier analysis of approximately 580 of the donors. Some IMGT-functional V segments, including TRBV6-2 and TRBV6-3, could not be told apart with the 87-base-pair reads, so those segments were excluded. Broadly in line with IMGT annotations, most TCR beta V segments showed up in productive rearrangements about 87% or about 30% of the time in an earlier analysis of a few hundred of the donors. An association between a missense DCLRE1C variant and V-gene and J-gene trimming of TCR beta chains was found in a later genetic analysis and replicated in an independent cohort. The cohort was sequenced for TCR beta chains only, and without alpha or paired-chain data the features that could be detected were limited. The study listed 164 TCR beta chains as associated with cytomegalovirus. In a later analysis, some 17,000 TCR beta sequences were associated with specific HLA alleles at a false discovery rate of 0.05. According to a later analysis, most CMV-associated TCR beta chains appeared to be HLA-restricted, and the HLA associations seemed to be driven largely by CMV exposure. According to the authors, the approach could potentially be generalized to other disease states and immunological phenotypes. In a later analysis, the rate of TCR association differed among HLA loci, with DRB1 alleles having the most associated TCRs and HLA-C alleles having the fewest. A cluster of highly shared sequence variants was judged likely to be a technical artifact of the sequencing pipeline. A few of the identified cytomegalovirus-associated TCR beta chains were confirmed in vitro to be specific for cytomegalovirus antigens. A further reported finding was that TCR beta sequences accurately predicted the HLA-A and HLA-B alleles for most subjects in the first cohort. Linkage disequilibrium might explain the correlated functional status among segregating V segments, but an unknown experimental factor could not be ruled out. According to a later genetic analysis, donors in an Asian-associated ancestry cluster had fewer N-insertions in productive TCRs than the approximately 690-donor mean.

Based on the germline V gene, the CDR1 and CDR2 sequences are SGHTA and FQGNSA. The cysteine opens and the phenylalanine closes a CDR3 of 16 amino acids. Here the CDR3 DNA is all that survives: 48 bases in frame from base 1. Unmatched junction bases come to 12, with V trimmed by 3 bases and J by 6 bases. For this clone: Its antigen is still unknown. No base qualities exist here, and no much larger clone lies one base off it.

Receptor libraries were prepared by the immunoSEQ multiplex PCR assay. For the multiplex PCR, a mixture combining 60 forward primers for TCR Vbeta segments and 13 reverse primers for TCR Jbeta segments was used. The CDR3 region of rearranged TCR beta genes was amplified from genomic DNA by a multiplex PCR assay. Amplified TCR beta libraries were sequenced as 87-base-pair reads on the Illumina HiSeq System. The paper's data handling went like this. A later analysis counted approximately 76 million unique TCR beta chains across the 550 to 800 repertoires, and around 12 million of these chains were shared by at least two donors. Raw reads were error-corrected and collapsed into unique sequences by a nearest-neighbor algorithm in which closely related sequences were merged to remove PCR and sequencing errors. To assign V, D and J gene segments, CDR3 sequences were aligned to IMGT reference sequences. For a sequence to be retained, at least a six-nucleotide match to both a V gene segment and a J gene segment was required. A rearrangement counted as productive if the CDR3 had no stop codons and remained in frame with V and J, and every other rearrangement counted as non-productive. CDR3 was defined according to IMGT convention as the region running from the second conserved V-encoded cysteine to the conserved J-encoded phenylalanine. The earlier analysis of about 610 of the donors excluded any sequence lacking an unambiguous match to a single V gene segment. An earlier analysis of roughly 590 of the donors called V segments functional above 56.7% productive rearrangements and segregating when the between-donor standard deviation exceeded 5%. To diagnose cytomegalovirus status from the catalog of TCR beta chain sequences, a statistical classification framework was built. V and J gene assignment, in a later analysis, came from comparing TCR nucleotide sequences with IMGT/GENE-DB human TR gene sequences. The TCRdist pipeline was used in a later analysis to assign CDR3 sequences and most-parsimonious VDJ recombination scenarios. In a later analysis, each TCR beta chain was defined by its CDR3 amino acid sequence together with its V-gene family, and reads lacking a unique V-gene family were excluded. To address suspected cross-contamination and a sequencing artifact, a later analysis removed a few hundred highly shared, low-generation-probability nucleotide sequences. For each public chain, a later analysis derived a clonal expansion index from normalized ranks of inferred template counts within each repertoire. A later analysis computed generation probabilities with a VDJ recombination model fitted to out-of-frame rearrangements, and checked the results against IGoR. In a later analysis, TCR-TCR, TCR-HLA and TCR-CMV co-occurrence was scored with hypergeometric tests, and a repertoire-size bias correction was applied to TCR pairs. To estimate false discovery rates, a later analysis permuted the HLA or CMV assignments 20 times. In a later analysis, co-occurring TCRs were grouped using DBSCAN, and TCRdist sequence similarity was added for clustering within HLA-allele-positive subsets. Repertoires with fewer than 30,000 or more than 120,000 public chains were left out of co-occurrence clustering, as were five repertoires with anomalous nucleotide sharing. TCRdb took over this immuneACCESS table, retaining in-frame rearrangements with V and J assigned. Such tables are incomplete; in checked studies, under half of the missing clones stem from an unresolved V gene, and the remainder is unexplained. V, J and clone size are taken as reported in that table, and D and trimming were inferred from the DNA itself. The sample table holds roughly 120,000 clones, of which over 60% were seen once. The ten largest make up less than 3% of the sample.

The cohort comprised some 700 healthy bone marrow donors. At the time of sampling, every cohort member was nominally healthy, though immune exposures that went unrecorded were likely present. The donor was CMV seropositive and belonged to the group of some 290 seropositive cohort members. A peripheral blood sample was collected from each donor, and TCR beta sequencing was performed on peripheral blood mononuclear cells. Genomic DNA extraction from the blood cell samples was performed with the Qiagen DNeasy Blood Extraction Kit. The sequence is built from TRBV7-2 and TRBJ2-5; TRBD2 fits 8 bases in the junction. The sequenced sample consisted of PBMCs. The TCR sequence derives from a woman aged 40-49 years in good health and CMV-seropositive. For the CDR3, the sequence is CASSFAGRAGVQTQYF. The nucleotides are TGTGCCAGCAGCTTTGCCGGGAGAGCGGGAGTACAGACCCAGTACTTC.